What follows is one T cell receptor beta chain and its context. These data are taken from a study of blood T cell repertoires in COVID-19. TCRdb keeps only in-frame clones here, not all; method: immunoSEQ multiplex PCR. The repertoire holds about 300,000 clones, under 90% seen once, with about 4.2% in the top ten. Germline values: CDR1 SNHLY, CDR2 FYNNEI. This CDR3 is 16 amino acids long. The V and J ends lost 7 bases and 5 bases, in that order; junction bases with no gene match: 13. The sequenced material came from PBMCs or T cells enriched from blood (not recorded which). The receptor's source is a man younger than 45 who had recovered from COVID-19. V gene TRBV2 combines with J gene TRBJ2-2; 7 bases fit TRBD1. The CDR3 coding sequence is TGTGCCAGCATCCCAAGGGGGCCGAGGACGACCGGGGAGCTGTTTTTT. Its protein is CASIPRGPRTTGELFF.